The 16 T cell receptor beta chains given below trace back to one sample, sequenced in a study of CD8+ T cells in alopecia areata (dated by TCRdb to 2016 to 2019). The intended sense of this specimen's time point label: baseline before oral tofacitinib. The protocol used for the library was the immunoSEQ multiplex PCR assay. For TCR sequencing, RNA was extracted from every sample and reverse transcribed into cDNA to serve as template. The immuneACCESS repertoire file appears here via TCRdb, limited to in-frame rearrangements. These files lack a portion of the clones; in checked studies, under half of the deficit traces to unresolved V genes, and the cause of the others is not known. In all, the sample holds about 130,000 clones, and almost 50% of those were seen once. The ten most abundant clones make up approximately 18% of the sample. This specimen consisted of CD8+ T cells sorted from blood, obtained at week 0. Receptors originate from a human donor with alopecia areata.

The chain combines TRBV5-1 with TRBJ2-3; tentatively, D is TRBD1 (6 bases). Trimming cost V 4 bases and J 2 bases, with 14 bases left between them. CDR1 and CDR2 (germline): SGHRS, YFSETQ. This CDR3 is built from 15 residues. CDR3: CASSPGWGLTDTQYF. The DNA of the CDR3 is TGCGCCAGCAGCCCTGGGTGGGGGCTCACAGATACGCAGTATTTT.

This clone was seen a few times. Other DNA sequences of this sample code for an identical CDR3. V usage is TRBV6-5 and J usage is TRBJ1-1, with TRBD1 identical over 8 bases. The germline gives CDR1 MNHEY, CDR2 SVGAGI. The junction had 4 bases not matched to a gene; V was cut back by 0 bases and J by 1 base. CDR3 length: 16 residues. CDR3 amino acids: CASSYSLDRGNTEAFF. For the CDR3, the DNA is TGTGCCAGCAGTTACTCCTTAGACAGGGGGAACACTGAAGCTTTCTTT.

This clone was counted a few times. The J gene is TRBJ2-3, the V gene TRBV29-1; D ambiguous. In germline, CDR1 is SQVTM, CDR2 ANQGSEA. V lost 3 bases to trimming and J lost 0 bases, with 10 bases between them. The CDR3 length is 14 residues. The DNA of the CDR3 is TGCAGCGTTGAGTGGTTAGAAAGCACAGATACGCAGTATTTT. Its translation is CSVEWLESTDTQYF.

In DNA form, the CDR3 reads TGTGCCTGGAGTCGTCTAGGGGTCGGGCAGTACTTC. It codes for CAWSRLGVGQYF. The chain couples TRBV30 to TRBJ2-7, with a possible D match to TRBD1 (5 bases). Germline CDR1 reads GTSNPN; CDR2 reads SVGIG (reference sequence). V shed 2 bases and J shed 9 bases, with 14 bases lying between them. The CDR3 is made up of 12 amino acids.

This sequence joins TRBV29-1 and TRBJ1-1, with a tentative D call TRBD1 (5 bases). The germline CDR1 and CDR2 sequences are SQVTM and ANQGSEA. V was pared by 8 bases and J by 2 bases, with 15 bases between. The CDR3 has 13 amino acids. For the CDR3, the DNA is TGCAGCTTGACGGAAAGGGGTAACACTGAAGCTTTCTTT. Its protein product is CSLTERGNTEAFF.

The genes are TRBV13 and TRBJ2-7; the match to TRBD1 covers 11 bases. The junction had 3 bases not matched to a gene; V was cut back by 0 bases and J by 5 bases. This CDR3 has 15 residues. Germline V gene data show CDR1 as PRHDT and CDR2 as FYEKMQ (reference sequence). CDR3 residues: CASSLGGQGAHEQYF. The CDR3 DNA reads as TGTGCCAGCAGCTTAGGCGGACAGGGGGCCCACGAGCAGTACTTC.

The chain combines TRBV4-1 with TRBJ1-1; D is unclear. The CDR3 length is 14 residues. CDR1 and CDR2 from the germline V gene are MGHRA and YSYEKL. The V gene lost 0 bases and the J gene lost 0 bases, with 5 bases spanning the gap. For the CDR3, the DNA is TGCGCCAGCAGCCAAGATCGGCTGAACACTGAAGCTTTCTTT. As protein: CASSQDRLNTEAFF.

This rearrangement joins TRBV18 to TRBJ2-7; maybe TRBD1 (5 bases). V lost 3 bases, J lost 4 bases, and 19 bases lay in between. The CDR3 is 16 amino acids. Germline-derived CDR1 and CDR2 are KGHSH and LQKENI. CDR3 nucleotide sequence: TGTGCCAGCTCACCCCTGAACCAGGGTGGTCCATACGAGCAGTACTTC. It codes for CASSPLNQGGPYEQYF.

This clone was detected a few times. In the same sample, other DNA sequences code for this CDR3. J is TRBJ1-5 and V is TRBV30; D ambiguous. The CDR3 is made up of 12 amino acids. Between the trimmed V and J ends, which lost 0 bases and 6 bases, there was a span of 6 bases. Germline CDR1 is GTSNPN and CDR2 is SVGIG (reference sequence). The CDR3 protein is CAWSVLGQPQHF. The CDR3 DNA follows: TGTGCCTGGAGTGTATTGGGTCAGCCCCAGCATTTT.

This chain uses TRBV27 with TRBJ1-6, with D possibly being TRBD1 (6 bases). Germline CDR1 is MNHEY and CDR2 is SMNVEV (reference sequence). This CDR3 region has 15 residues. The ends were cut back, 2 bases at V and 2 bases at J, with 7 bases in the middle. CDR3 amino acids: CASSLRTAYNSPLHF. The CDR3 DNA sequence: TGTGCCAGCAGTTTACGGACAGCCTATAATTCACCCCTCCACTTT.

The sample holds one count of this clone. This chain's CDR3 is CASSPRTIYEQYF. The CDR3 DNA follows: TGCGCCAGCAGCCCACGGACTATTTACGAGCAGTACTTC. J is TRBJ2-7 and V is TRBV5-1, with D possibly being TRBD2 (6 bases). V lost 4 bases and J 4 bases, leaving 12 bases between the germline ends. Germline-derived CDR1 and CDR2 are SGHRS and YFSETQ. This CDR3 is built from 13 residues.

The rearrangement uses TRBV7-9 and TRBJ1-1; D not certain. This CDR3 has 13 amino acids. Trimming cost V 4 bases and J 3 bases, with 9 bases left between them. The germline gives CDR1 SEHNR, CDR2 FQNEAQ (reference sequence). CDR3 DNA sequence: TGTGCCAGCAGCTCTGGATCGGACACTGAAGCTTTCTTT. Translated: CASSSGSDTEAFF. Full variable domain (rest looked up from reference TRBV7-9 and TRBJ1-1): DTGVSQNPRHKITKRGQNVTFRCDPISEHNRLYWYRQTLGQGPEFLTYFQNEAQLEKSRLLSDRFSAERPKGSFSTLEIQRTEQGDSAMYLCASSSGSDTEAFFGQGTRLTVV.

The genes are TRBV9 and TRBJ2-2; D remains ambiguous. The V gene's germline CDR1 is SGDLS and CDR2 YYNGEE. V was trimmed by 3 bases and J by 0 bases, leaving 9 bases between them. This CDR3 region has 15 residues. As DNA, the CDR3 is TGTGCCAGCAGCGCGTCAAGGGCGAACACCGGGGAGCTGTTTTTT. It specifies CASSASRANTGELFF.

The chain couples TRBV11-2 to TRBJ2-5; D is tentatively TRBD1 or TRBD2 (5 bases each). From germline, CDR1 is SGHAT and CDR2 FQNNGV. CDR3 length: 13 residues. V dropped 1 base and J dropped 7 bases, with 10 bases sitting between them. CDR3 loop: CASSLGGSGTQYF. The CDR3 DNA sequence: TGTGCCAGCAGCTTAGGGGGGTCGGGGACCCAGTACTTC.

The CDR3 loop is CASSETGQGRDQPQHF. CDR3 DNA: TGTGCCAGCAGTGAAACGGGACAGGGTAGAGATCAGCCCCAGCATTTT. This rearrangement joins TRBV2 to TRBJ1-5, with 9 bases identical to TRBD1. The CDR3 covers 16 residues. With 2 bases clipped from V and 5 bases from J, the junction kept 7 bases outside the gene matches. The V gene's germline CDR1 is SNHLY and CDR2 FYNNEI.

The V gene is TRBV25-1, the J gene TRBJ2-7; 9 nucleotides match TRBD1. V trimming: 4 bases; J trimming: 3 bases; junction bases outside the gene matches: 4. This CDR3 contains 14 residues. Germline V gene sequence: CDR1 MGHDK, CDR2 SYGVNS. CDR3 nucleotide sequence: TGTGCCAGCAGTGCCGGGACAGGGAGCTACGAGCAGTACTTC. Translating gives CASSAGTGSYEQYF.